This entry features one T cell receptor beta chain sequence. The time point was: baseline, week 1 (first vaccination visit). Treatment here: pre-vaccination baseline after standard-of-care therapy. The donor cohort comprised cases of new WHO grade 3 or 4 IDH1-mutant, ATRX-lost astrocytoma. Assay: immunoSEQ multiplex PCR; the TCRdb copy retains only in-frame clones and omits some. The sample lists tens of thousands of clones, approximately 79% occurring once. The V and J ends lost 5 bases and 5 bases respectively, with 16 bases between them. Germline V gives CDR1 MNHNS, CDR2 SASEGT. The CDR3 sequence is 15 residues long. This sample was included in a study of a mutant IDH1 vaccine in newly diagnosed glioma.

The TCR originated in a man in his fifties or sixties with glioma. Material: PBMCs, obtained from a glioma patient treated with radiotherapy, temozolomide or both. The chain is built from TRBV6-1 and TRBJ1-5; D is possibly TRBD1 (6 bases). The chain's CDR3 is CASSTSGAVDQPQHF. In DNA form, the CDR3 reads TGTGCCAGCAGTACCTCAGGGGCCGTCGATCAGCCCCAGCATTTT.